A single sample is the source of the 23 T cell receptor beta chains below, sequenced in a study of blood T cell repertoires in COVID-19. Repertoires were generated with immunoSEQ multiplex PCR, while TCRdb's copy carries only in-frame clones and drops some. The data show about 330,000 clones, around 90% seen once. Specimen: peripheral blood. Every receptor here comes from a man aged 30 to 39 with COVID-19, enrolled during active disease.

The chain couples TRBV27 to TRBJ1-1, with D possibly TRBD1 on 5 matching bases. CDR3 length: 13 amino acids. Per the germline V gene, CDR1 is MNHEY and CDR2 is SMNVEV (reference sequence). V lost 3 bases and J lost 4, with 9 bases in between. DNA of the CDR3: TGTGCCAGCAGTTTCTGGCAGGGCACTGAAGCTTTCTTT. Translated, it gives CASSFWQGTEAFF.

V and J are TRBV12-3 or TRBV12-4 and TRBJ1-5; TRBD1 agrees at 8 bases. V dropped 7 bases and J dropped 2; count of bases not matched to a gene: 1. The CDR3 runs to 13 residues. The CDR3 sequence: CASTDRGNQPQHF. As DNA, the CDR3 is TGTGCCAGCACGGACAGGGGCAATCAGCCCCAGCATTTT.

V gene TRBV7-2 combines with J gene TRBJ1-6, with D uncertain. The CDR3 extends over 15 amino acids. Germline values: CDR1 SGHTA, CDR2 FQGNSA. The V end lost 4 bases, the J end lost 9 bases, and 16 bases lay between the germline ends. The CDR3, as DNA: TGTGCCAGCAGCTCGGTGACGGTGAGACTTTCACCCCTCCACTTT. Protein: CASSSVTVRLSPLHF.

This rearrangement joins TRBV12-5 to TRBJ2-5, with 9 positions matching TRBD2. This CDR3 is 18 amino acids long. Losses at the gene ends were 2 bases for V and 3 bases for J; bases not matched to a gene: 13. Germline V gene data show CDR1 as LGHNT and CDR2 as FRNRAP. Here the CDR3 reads CASGLPSASGEDKETQYF. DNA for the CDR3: TGTGCTAGTGGTTTGCCCTCGGCTAGCGGGGAAGATAAAGAGACCCAGTACTTC.

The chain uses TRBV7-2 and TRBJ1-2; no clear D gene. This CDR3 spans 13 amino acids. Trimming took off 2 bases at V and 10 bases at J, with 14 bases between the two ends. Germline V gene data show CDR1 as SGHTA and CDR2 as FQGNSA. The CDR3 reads CASSLTPGLVYTF. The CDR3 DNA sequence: TGTGCCAGCAGCTTAACGCCGGGGTTAGTCTACACCTTC. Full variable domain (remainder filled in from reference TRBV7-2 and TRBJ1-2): GAGVSQSPSNKVTEKGKDVELRCDPISGHTALYWYRQSLGQGLEFLIYFQGNSAPDKSGLPSDRFSAERTGGSVSTLTIQRTQQEDSAVYLCASSLTPGLVYTFGSGTRLTVV.

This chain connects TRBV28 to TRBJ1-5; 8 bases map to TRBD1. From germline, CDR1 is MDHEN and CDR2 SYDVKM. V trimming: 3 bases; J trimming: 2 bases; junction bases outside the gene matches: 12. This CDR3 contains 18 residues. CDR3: CASSLFFGGTGGNQPQHF. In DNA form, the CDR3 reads TGTGCCAGCAGTTTGTTTTTTGGGGGGACAGGAGGCAATCAGCCCCAGCATTTT.

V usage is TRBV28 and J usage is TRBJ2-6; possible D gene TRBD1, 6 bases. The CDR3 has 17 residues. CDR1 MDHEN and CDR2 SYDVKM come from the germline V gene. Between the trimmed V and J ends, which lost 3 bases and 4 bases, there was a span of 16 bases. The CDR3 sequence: CASSFNQGLRGANVLTF. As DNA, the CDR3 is TGTGCCAGCAGTTTTAATCAGGGGCTTAGGGGGGCCAACGTCCTGACTTTC.

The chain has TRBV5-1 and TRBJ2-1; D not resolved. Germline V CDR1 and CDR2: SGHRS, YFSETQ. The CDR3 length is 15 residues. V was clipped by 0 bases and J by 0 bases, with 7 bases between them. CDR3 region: CASSLEQSSYNEQFF. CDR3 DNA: TGCGCCAGCAGCTTGGAACAGAGCTCCTACAATGAGCAGTTCTTC.

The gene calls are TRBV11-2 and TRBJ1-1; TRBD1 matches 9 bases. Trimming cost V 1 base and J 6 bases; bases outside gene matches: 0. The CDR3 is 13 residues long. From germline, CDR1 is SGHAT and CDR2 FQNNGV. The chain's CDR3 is CASSLGTGAEAFF. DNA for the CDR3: TGTGCCAGCAGCTTAGGGACAGGGGCTGAAGCTTTCTTT.

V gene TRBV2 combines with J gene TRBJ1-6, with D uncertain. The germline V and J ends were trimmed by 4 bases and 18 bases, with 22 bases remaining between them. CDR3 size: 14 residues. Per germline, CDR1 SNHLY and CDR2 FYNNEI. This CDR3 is CASSVLTTREASHF. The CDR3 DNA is TGTGCCAGCAGTGTTCTCACCACCCGGGAGGCTTCCCACTTT.

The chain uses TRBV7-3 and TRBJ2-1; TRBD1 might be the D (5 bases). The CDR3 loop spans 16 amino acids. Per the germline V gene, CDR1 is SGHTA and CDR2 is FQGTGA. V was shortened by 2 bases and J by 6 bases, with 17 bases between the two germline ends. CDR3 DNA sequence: TGTGCCAGCAGCTTATTGGGGCCTGCCGGCCCCAATGAGCAGTTCTTC. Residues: CASSLLGPAGPNEQFF. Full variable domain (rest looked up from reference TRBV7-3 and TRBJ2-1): GAGVSQTPSNKVTEKGKYVELRCDPISGHTALYWYRQSLGQGPEFLIYFQGTGAADDSGLPNDRFFAVRPEGSVSTLKIQRTERGDSAVYLCASSLLGPAGPNEQFFGPGTRLTVL.

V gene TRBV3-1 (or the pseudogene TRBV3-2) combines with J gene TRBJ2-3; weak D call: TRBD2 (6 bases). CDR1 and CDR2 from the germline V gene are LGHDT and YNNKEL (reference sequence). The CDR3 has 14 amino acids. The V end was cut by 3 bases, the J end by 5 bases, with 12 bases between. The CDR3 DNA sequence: TGTGCCAGCAGCCACGCCTCGGGGGAAGATACGCAGTATTTT. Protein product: CASSHASGEDTQYF.

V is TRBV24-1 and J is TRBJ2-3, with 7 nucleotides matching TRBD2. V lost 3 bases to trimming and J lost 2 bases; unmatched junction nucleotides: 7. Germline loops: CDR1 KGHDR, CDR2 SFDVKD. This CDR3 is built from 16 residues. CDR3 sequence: CATSDSGTAITDTQYF. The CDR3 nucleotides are TGTGCCACCAGTGATAGCGGGACGGCGATCACAGATACGCAGTATTTT.

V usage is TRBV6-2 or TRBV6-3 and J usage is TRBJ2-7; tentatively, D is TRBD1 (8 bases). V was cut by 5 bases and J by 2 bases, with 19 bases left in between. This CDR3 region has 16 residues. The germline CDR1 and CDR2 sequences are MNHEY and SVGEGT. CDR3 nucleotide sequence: TGTGCCAGCAGTACCCTCAGGACAGGGAGGGCCTACGAGCAGTACTTC. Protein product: CASSTLRTGRAYEQYF.

CDR3 sequence reads: CASRASERRAGELFF. CDR3 bases: TGTGCCAGCAGGGCTAGCGAGAGACGGGCCGGGGAGCTGTTTTTT. V is TRBV28 and J is TRBJ2-2, with a tentative D call TRBD2 (6 bases). CDR1 and CDR2 from the germline V gene are MDHEN and SYDVKM. The CDR3 has 15 amino acids. With 6 bases removed from V and 6 bases from J, the gap between germline ends came to 17 bases.

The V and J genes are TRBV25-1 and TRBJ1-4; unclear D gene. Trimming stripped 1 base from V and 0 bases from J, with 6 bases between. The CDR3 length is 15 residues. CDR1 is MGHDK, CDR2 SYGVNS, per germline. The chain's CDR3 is CASSEFGATNEKLFF. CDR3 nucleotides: TGTGCCAGCAGTGAATTTGGAGCAACTAATGAAAAACTGTTTTTT.

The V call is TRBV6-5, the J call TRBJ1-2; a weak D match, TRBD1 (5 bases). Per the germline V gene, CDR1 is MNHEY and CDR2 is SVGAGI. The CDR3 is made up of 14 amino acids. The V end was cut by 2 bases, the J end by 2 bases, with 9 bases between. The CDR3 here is CASSYRGVNYGYTF. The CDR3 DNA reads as TGTGCCAGCAGTTACAGGGGCGTAAACTATGGCTACACCTTC.

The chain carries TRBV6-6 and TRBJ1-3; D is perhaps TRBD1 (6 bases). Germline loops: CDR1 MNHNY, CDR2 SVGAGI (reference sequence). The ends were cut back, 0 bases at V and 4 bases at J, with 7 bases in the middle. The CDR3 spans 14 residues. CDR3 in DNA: TGTGCCAGCAGTTACTCGGGACAAGGAAACACCATATATTTT. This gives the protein CASSYSGQGNTIYF.

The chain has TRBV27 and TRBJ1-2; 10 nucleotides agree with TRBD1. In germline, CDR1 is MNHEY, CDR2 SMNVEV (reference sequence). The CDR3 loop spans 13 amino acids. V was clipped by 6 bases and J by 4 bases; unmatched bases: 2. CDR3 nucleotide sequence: TGTGCCAGCAGCCGACAGGGGGCCTATGGCTACACCTTC. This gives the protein CASSRQGAYGYTF.

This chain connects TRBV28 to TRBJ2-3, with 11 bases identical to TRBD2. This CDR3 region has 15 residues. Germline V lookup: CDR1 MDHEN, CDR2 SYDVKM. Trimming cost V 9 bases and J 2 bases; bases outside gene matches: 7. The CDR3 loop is CASKPGLAVTDTQYF. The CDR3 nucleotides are TGTGCCAGTAAACCGGGACTAGCGGTCACAGATACGCAGTATTTT.

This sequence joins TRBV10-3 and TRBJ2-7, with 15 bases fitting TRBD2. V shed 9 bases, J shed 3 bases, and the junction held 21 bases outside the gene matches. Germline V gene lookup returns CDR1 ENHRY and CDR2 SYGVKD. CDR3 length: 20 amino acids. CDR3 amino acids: CAIGTSGGNDEFYDYYEQYF. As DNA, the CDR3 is TGTGCCATAGGGACTAGCGGGGGGAACGACGAGTTCTACGATTACTACGAGCAGTACTTC.

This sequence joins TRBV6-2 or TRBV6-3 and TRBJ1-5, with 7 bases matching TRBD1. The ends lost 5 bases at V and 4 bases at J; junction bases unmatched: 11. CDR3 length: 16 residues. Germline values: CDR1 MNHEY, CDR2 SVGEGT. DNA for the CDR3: TGTGCCAGCAGTCCGGAACCGGACAGGCCAAATCAGCCCCAGCATTTT. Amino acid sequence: CASSPEPDRPNQPQHF.

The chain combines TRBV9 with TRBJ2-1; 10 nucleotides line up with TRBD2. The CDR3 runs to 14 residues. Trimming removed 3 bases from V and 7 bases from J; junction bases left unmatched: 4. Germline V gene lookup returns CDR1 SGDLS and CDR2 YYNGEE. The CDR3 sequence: CASSERGGRNEQFF. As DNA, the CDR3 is TGTGCCAGCAGCGAGCGGGGGGGCCGGAATGAGCAGTTCTTC.